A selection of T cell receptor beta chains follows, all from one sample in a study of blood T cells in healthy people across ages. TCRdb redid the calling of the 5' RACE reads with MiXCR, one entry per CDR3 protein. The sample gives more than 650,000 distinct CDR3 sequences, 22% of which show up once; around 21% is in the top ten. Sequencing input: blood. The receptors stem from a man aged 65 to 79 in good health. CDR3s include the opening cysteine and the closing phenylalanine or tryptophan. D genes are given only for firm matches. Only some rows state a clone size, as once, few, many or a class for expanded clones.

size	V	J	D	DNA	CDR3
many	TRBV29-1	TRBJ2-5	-	TGCAGCGTTGAAGAGAGGAGGGGAGGCGAGACCCAGTACTTC	CSVEERRGGETQYF
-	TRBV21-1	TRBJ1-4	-	TGTGCCAGCAGCAATCCGAACAGCTTACTGAATGAAAAACTGTTTTTT	CASSNPNSLLNEKLFF
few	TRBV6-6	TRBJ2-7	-	TGTGCCAGCAGTTACGGTCAGCTTTACGAGCAGTACTTC	CASSYGQLYEQYF
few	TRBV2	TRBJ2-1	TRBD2	TGTGCCAGCCTTAAAAGGGACAGCGGGGGGCTTTACAATGAGCAGTTCTTC	CASLKRDSGGLYNEQFF
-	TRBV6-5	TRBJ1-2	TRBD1	TGTGCCAGCAGTTCCCGACTGACAGGGACCTATGGCTACACCTTC	CASSSRLTGTYGYTF
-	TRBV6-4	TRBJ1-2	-	TGTGCCAGCAGTTTCCTACCAGGTGACTATGGCTACACCTTC	CASSFLPGDYGYTF
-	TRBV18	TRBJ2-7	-	TGTGCCAGCTCAGAGACAGGTTCCTACGAGCAGTACTTC	CASSETGSYEQYF
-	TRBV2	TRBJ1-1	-	TGTGCCAGCAGTGCCCGGGGAATTACTGAAGCTTTCTTT	CASSARGITEAFF
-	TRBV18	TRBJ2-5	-	TGTGCCAGCTCACCATTCACGGACCGTCCAGAGACCCAGTACTTC	CASSPFTDRPETQYF
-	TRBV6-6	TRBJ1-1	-	TGTGCCAGCAGTTACCTTTCTGAAGCTTTCTTT	CASSYLSEAFF
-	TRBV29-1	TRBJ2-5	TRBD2	TGCAGCGTAACGGGACTAGCGGATCAAGAGACCCAGTACTTC	CSVTGLADQETQYF
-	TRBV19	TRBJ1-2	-	TGTGCCAGTACCACCAGGGGCGGTTATGGCTACACCTTC	CASTTRGGYGYTF
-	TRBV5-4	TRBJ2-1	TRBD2	TGTGCCAGCAGCTGGGGACTAGCCGAGAAAGGGGGATACAGTGAGCAGTTCTTC	CASSWGLAEKGGYSEQFF
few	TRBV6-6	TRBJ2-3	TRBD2	TGTGCCAGCAGAGGGACTAGCGGGTTTGGAGATACGCAGTATTTT	CASRGTSGFGDTQYF
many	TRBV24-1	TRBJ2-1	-	TGTGCCACCAGTGATTCCCTGGGGGGCCCCCTAAATGAGCAGTTCTTC	CATSDSLGGPLNEQFF
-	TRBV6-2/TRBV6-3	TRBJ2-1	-	TGTGCCAGCAGATCGGACTACTCCTACAATGAGCAGTTCTTC	CASRSDYSYNEQFF
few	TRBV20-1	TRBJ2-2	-	TGCAGTGCCCCGTACACCGGGGAGCTGTTTTTT	CSAPYTGELFF
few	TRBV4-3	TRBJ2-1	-	TGCGCCAGCAGCCAAGACCTTGCGGGAAGCTCCTACAATGAGCAGTTCTTC	CASSQDLAGSSYNEQFF
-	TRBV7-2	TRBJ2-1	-	TGTGCCAGCAGCTTAGCTAGTTTTAATGAGCAGTTCTTC	CASSLASFNEQFF
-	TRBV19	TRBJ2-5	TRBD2	TGTGCCAGTAGTATCCAACAGCCGGGGGGAGAGACCCAGTACTTC	CASSIQQPGGETQYF
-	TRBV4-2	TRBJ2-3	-	TGTGTCAGCCGCACCGGGACACAGGAGGCTAGCACAGATACGCAGTATTTT	CVSRTGTQEASTDTQYF
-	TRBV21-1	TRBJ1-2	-	TGTGCCAGCAGCAAACAGAGGCGCCACTCTAACTATGGCTACACCTTC	CASSKQRRHSNYGYTF
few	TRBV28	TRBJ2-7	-	TGTGCCAGCAGATCGAAGTGGGGCTCGAAGTGGGGGGGGCCTTTGATAACCTACGAGCAGTACTTC	CASRSKWGSKWGGPLITYEQYF
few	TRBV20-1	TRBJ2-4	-	TGCAGCAACCGGGCCAAAAACATTCAGTACTTC	CSNRAKNIQYF
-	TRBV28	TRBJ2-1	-	TGTGCCAGCGTTAAGCCGGGGAACAATGAGCAGTTCTTC	CASVKPGNNEQFF
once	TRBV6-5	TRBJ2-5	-	TGTGCCAGCCGAAGAAGGGAAGGAGGTTCTCAGACCCAGTACTTC	CASRRREGGSQTQYF
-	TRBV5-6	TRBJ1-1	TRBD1	TGTGCCAGCAGCTGGTCCGGGACAGGGGGCAGGAACACTGAAGCTTTCTTT	CASSWSGTGGRNTEAFF
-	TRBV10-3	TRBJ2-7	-	TGTGCCATCGCCTCGGTGGGCTGGGAGCAGTACTTC	CAIASVGWEQYF
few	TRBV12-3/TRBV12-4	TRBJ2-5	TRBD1	TGTGCCAGCAGTTTATCGGGACAGAACATAGGAAGATGGGGCCAAGAGACCCAGTACTTC	CASSLSGQNIGRWGQETQYF
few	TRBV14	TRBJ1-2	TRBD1	TGTGCCAGCAGCCAAGAACAGGGGGCAGGATATGGCTACACCTTC	CASSQEQGAGYGYTF
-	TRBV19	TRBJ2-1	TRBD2	TGTGCCAGTAGACTAGCGGGGAGACTGTCCTACAATGAGCAGTTCTTC	CASRLAGRLSYNEQFF
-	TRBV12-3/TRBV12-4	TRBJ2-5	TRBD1	TGTGCCAGCAGTTACGGTGGACAGGGAAGTGGTCAAGAGACCCAGTACTTC	CASSYGGQGSGQETQYF
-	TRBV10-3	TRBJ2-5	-	TGTGCCATCAGCGGTAAGGGTGGCGAGACCCAGTACTTC	CAISGKGGETQYF
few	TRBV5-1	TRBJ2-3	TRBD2	TGCGCCAGCAGCTTGGCCGTTCTAGCGGACACAGATACGCAGTATTTT	CASSLAVLADTDTQYF
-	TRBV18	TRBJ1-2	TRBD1	TGTGCCAGCTCACCAATCGGGACAGGGGTGGATGGCTACACCTTC	CASSPIGTGVDGYTF
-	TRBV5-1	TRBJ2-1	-	TGCGCCAGCAATGGCTCCAACAGGGTGGGGAATGAGCAGTTCTTC	CASNGSNRVGNEQFF
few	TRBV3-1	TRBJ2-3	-	TGTGCCAGCAGCCAACCAGGACAGATCACAGATACGCAGTATTTT	CASSQPGQITDTQYF
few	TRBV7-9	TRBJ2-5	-	TGTGCCAGCAGCTTAGCGCGGACAGCCCAGACGACCCAGTACTTC	CASSLARTAQTTQYF
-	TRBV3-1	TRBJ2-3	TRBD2	TGTGCCAGCAGCCAAGATCGGCTAGCGGCAGATACGCAGTATTTT	CASSQDRLAADTQYF
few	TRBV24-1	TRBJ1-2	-	TGTGCCACCAGTGATACTTGGAGGGGAGGCTACACCTTC	CATSDTWRGGYTF
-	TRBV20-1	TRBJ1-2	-	TGCAGTGCTCCCCGGTCGGGGGGTGGCTACACCTTC	CSAPRSGGGYTF
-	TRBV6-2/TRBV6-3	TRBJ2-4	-	TGTGCCAGCAGTCAAGTCGACAGACTAGCCAAAAACATTCAGTACTTC	CASSQVDRLAKNIQYF
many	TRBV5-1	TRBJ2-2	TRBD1	TGCGCCAGCAGACCCGGGACAGAGAACACCGGGGAGCTGTTTTTT	CASRPGTENTGELFF
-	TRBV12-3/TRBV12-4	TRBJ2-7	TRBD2	TGTGCCAGCAGTTTCCGACTAGCGGGAGCCTACGAGCAGTACTTC	CASSFRLAGAYEQYF
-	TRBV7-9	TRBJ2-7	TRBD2	TGTGCCAGCCAACTAGCGGGACGAACCTACGAGCAGTACTTC	CASQLAGRTYEQYF
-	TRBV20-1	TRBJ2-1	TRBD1	TGCAGTGCTCCTGACAGGGTCCTCACTAATGTGCAGTTCTTC	CSAPDRVLTNVQFF
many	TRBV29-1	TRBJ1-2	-	TGCAGCGTTGCTGGGGCAGCCGCTAACTATGGCTACACCTTC	CSVAGAAANYGYTF
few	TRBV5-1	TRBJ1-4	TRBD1	TGCGCCAGCAGCTTCATCCCGGGACAGGGGAATGAAAAACTGTTTTTT	CASSFIPGQGNEKLFF
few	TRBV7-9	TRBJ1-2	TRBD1	TGTGCCAGCAGCATCACGACAGGGGTCGGCTACACCTTC	CASSITTGVGYTF
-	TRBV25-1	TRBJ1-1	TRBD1	TGTGCCAGCAGTGATACGAATTATTGGACAGGTGTCACTGAAGCTTTCTTT	CASSDTNYWTGVTEAFF
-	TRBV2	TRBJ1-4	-	TGTGCCAGCAGTGAAGCGGTGGGAATGGGTGAAAAACTGTTTTTT	CASSEAVGMGEKLFF
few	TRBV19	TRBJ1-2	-	TGTGCCAGTGGACAGCACTATGGCTACACCTTC	CASGQHYGYTF
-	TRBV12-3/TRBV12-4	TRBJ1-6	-	TGTGCCAGCAGCGCCCAGGGTCACAGACCCCTCCACTTT	CASSAQGHRPLHF
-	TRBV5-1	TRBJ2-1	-	TGCGCCAGCAGCTTGGAGGTAGGGAACAATGAGCAGTTCTTC	CASSLEVGNNEQFF
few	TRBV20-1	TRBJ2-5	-	TGCAGTGCTAGAGAACAAGAGACCCAGTACTTC	CSAREQETQYF
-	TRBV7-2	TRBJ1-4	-	TGTGCCAGCACCGGCCGTAGGGGAGGTGAAAAACTGTTTTTT	CASTGRRGGEKLFF
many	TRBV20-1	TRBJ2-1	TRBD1	TGCAGTGCTGGGGACAGCCACTACAATGAGCAGTTCTTC	CSAGDSHYNEQFF
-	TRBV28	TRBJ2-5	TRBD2	TGTGCCAGCAGTTTCTTCGGCGGGAGAGTGGAGACCCAGTACTTC	CASSFFGGRVETQYF
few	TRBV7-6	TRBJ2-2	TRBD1	TGTGCCAGCAGCTTAGGAGGGACAGGGGAAAGTTGGGTAGACACCGGGGAGCTGTTTTTT	CASSLGGTGESWVDTGELFF